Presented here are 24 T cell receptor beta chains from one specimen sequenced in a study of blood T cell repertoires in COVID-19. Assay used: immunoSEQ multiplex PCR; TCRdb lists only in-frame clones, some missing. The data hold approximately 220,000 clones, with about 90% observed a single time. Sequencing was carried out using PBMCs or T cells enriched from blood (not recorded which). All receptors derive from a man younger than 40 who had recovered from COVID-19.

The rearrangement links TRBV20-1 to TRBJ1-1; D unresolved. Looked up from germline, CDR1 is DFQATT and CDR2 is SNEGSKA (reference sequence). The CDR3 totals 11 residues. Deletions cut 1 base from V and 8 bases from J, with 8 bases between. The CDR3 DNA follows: TGCAGTGCTAGAGTCGGTCAAGAAGCTTTCTTT. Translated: CSARVGQEAFF.

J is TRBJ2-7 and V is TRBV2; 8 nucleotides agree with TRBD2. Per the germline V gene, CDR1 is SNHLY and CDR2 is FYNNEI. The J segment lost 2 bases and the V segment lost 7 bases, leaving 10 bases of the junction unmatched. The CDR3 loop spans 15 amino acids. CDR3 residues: CASTPAPSGPYEQYF. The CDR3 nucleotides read TGTGCCAGCACCCCGGCTCCTAGCGGGCCCTACGAGCAGTACTTC. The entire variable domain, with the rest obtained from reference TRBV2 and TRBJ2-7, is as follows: EPEVTQTPSHQVTQMGQEVILRCVPISNHLYFYWYRQILGQKVEFLVSFYNNEISEKSEIFDDQFSVERPDGSNFTLKIRSTKLEDSAMYFCASTPAPSGPYEQYFGPGTRLTVT.

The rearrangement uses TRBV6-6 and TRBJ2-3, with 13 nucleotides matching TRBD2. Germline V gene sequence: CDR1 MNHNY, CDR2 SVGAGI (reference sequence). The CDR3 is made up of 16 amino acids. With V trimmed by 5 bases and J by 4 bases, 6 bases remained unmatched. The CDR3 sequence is CASSNGLAGAADTQYF. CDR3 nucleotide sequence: TGTGCCAGCAGTAACGGACTAGCGGGGGCAGCAGATACGCAGTATTTT.

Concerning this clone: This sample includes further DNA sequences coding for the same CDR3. CDR3 DNA: TGTGCCAGCAGCACGGGGGGGACAGGGGCGGGCAATCAGCCCCAGCATTTT. Translating it yields CASSTGGTGAGNQPQHF. The rearrangement joins TRBV6-2 or TRBV6-3 to TRBJ1-5; 10 nucleotides match TRBD1. The CDR3 is 17 residues long. The germline CDR1 and CDR2 sequences are MNHEY and SVGEGT. V gave up 6 bases and J gave up 2 bases; unmatched junction bases: 10.

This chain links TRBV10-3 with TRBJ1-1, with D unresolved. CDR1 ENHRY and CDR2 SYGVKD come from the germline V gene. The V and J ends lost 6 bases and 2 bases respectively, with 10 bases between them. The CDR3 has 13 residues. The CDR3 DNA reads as TGTGCCATCAGCCCAGACATAAACACTGAAGCTTTCTTT. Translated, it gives CAISPDINTEAFF.

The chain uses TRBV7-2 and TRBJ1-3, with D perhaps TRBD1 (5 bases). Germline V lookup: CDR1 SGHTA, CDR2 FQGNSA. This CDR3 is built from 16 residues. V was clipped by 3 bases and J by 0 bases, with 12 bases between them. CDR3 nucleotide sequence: TGTGCCAGCAGCTTGGACATTATATTCTCTGGAAACACCATATATTTT. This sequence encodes CASSLDIIFSGNTIYF. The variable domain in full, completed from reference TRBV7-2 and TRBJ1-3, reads GAGVSQSPSNKVTEKGKDVELRCDPISGHTALYWYRQSLGQGLEFLIYFQGNSAPDKSGLPSDRFSAERTGGSVSTLTIQRTQQEDSAVYLCASSLDIIFSGNTIYFGEGSWLTVV.

Here the CDR3 DNA reads TGTGCCAGCAGCGTCAGGGGGCGAGAGACCCAGTACTTC. This encodes CASSVRGRETQYF. This chain connects TRBV11-2 to TRBJ2-5, with TRBD1 matching 8 bases. V lost 5 bases, J lost 4 bases, and 3 bases stayed unmatched. The CDR3 is made up of 13 amino acids. The V gene's germline CDR1 is SGHAT and CDR2 FQNNGV.

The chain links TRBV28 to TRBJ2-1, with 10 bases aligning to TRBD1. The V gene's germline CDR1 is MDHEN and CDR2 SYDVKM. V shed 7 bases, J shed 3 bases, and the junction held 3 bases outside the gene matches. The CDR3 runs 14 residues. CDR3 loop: CASTRTGGYNEQFF. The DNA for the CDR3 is TGTGCCAGCACCCGGACAGGGGGCTACAATGAGCAGTTCTTC.

In DNA, the CDR3 is TGTGCCAGCAGCCTGACAGGGGGTAATCAGCCCCAGCATTTT. As protein: CASSLTGGNQPQHF. This chain connects TRBV6-5 to TRBJ1-5; 9 bases agree with TRBD1. Losses at the gene ends were 6 bases for V and 4 bases for J; bases not matched to a gene: 4. In germline, CDR1 is MNHEY, CDR2 SVGAGI. This CDR3 is 14 amino acids long.

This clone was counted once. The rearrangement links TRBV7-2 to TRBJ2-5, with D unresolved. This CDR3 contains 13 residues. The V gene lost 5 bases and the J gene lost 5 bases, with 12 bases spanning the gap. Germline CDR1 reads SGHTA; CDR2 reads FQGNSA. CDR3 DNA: TGTGCCAGCAGCACACTATTGCCTGAGACCCAGTACTTC. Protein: CASSTLLPETQYF.

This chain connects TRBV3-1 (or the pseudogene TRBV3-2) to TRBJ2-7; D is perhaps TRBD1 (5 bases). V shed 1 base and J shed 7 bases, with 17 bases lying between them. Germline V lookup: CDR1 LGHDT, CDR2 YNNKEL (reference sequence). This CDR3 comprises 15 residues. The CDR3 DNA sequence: TGTGCCAGCAGCCAAGTGTCAATCCCCTCAGGGGAGCAGTACTTC. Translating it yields CASSQVSIPSGEQYF.

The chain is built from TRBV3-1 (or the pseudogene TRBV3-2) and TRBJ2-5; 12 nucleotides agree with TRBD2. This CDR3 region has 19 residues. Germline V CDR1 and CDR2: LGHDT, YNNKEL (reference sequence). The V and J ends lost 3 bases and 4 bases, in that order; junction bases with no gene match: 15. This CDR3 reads CASSHRKLSSGGAGETQYF. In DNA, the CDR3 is TGTGCCAGCAGCCACCGAAAACTCTCTAGCGGGGGGGCCGGAGAGACCCAGTACTTC.

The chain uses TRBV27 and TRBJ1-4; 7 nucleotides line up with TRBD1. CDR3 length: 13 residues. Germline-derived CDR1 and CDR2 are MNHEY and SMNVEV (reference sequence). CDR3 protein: CAQGGGPVEKLFF. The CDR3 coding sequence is TGTGCTCAAGGGGGCGGTCCGGTTGAAAAACTGTTTTTT.

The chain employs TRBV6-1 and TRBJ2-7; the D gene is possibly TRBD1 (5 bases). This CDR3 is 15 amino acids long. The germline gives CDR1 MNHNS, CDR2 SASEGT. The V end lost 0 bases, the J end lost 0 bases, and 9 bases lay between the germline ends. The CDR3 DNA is TGTGCCAGCAGTGAAGCGTTAGGGGTCTCCTACGAGCAGTACTTC. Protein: CASSEALGVSYEQYF.

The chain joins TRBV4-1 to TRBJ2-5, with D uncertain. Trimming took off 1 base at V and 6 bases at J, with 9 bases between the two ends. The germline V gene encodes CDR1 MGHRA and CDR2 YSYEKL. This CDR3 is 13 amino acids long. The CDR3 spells CASSQVDKKTQYF. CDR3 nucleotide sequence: TGCGCCAGCAGCCAAGTCGACAAGAAGACCCAGTACTTC.

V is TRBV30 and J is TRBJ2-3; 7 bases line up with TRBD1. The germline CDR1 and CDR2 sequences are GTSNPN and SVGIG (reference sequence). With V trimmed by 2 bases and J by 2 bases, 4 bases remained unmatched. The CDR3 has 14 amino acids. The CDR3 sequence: CAWSPGQNTDTQYF. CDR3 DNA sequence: TGTGCCTGGAGTCCGGGACAGAACACAGATACGCAGTATTTT. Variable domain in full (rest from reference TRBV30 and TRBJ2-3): SQTIHQWPATLVQPVGSPLSLECTVEGTSNPNLYWYRQAAGRGLQLLFYSVGIGQISSEVPQNLSASRPQDRQFILSSKKLLLSDSGFYLCAWSPGQNTDTQYFGPGTRLTVL.

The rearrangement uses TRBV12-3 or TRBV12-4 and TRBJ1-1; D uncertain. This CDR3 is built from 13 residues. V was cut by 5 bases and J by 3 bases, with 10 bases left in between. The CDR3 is CASSLTGDTEAFF. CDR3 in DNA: TGTGCCAGCAGTCTTACGGGAGACACTGAAGCTTTCTTT.

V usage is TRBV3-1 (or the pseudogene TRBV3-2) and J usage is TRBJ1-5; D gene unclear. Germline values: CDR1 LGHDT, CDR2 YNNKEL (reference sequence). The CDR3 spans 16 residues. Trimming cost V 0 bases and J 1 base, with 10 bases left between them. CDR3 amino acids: CASSQDSTRSNQPQHF. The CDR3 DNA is TGTGCCAGCAGCCAAGATTCTACCCGGAGCAATCAGCCCCAGCATTTT.

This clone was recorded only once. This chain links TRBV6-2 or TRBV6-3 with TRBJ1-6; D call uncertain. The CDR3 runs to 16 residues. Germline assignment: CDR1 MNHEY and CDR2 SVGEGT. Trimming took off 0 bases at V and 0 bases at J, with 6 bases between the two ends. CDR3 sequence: CASSYSTGSYNSPLHF. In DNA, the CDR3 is TGTGCCAGCAGTTACTCAACGGGCTCCTATAATTCACCCCTCCACTTT.

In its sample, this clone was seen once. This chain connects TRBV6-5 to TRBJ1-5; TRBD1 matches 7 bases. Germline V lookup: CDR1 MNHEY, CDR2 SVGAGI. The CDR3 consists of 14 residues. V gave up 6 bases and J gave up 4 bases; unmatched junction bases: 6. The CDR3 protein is CASSTGVGNQPQHF. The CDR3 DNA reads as TGTGCCAGCAGCACAGGGGTCGGGAATCAGCCCCAGCATTTT.

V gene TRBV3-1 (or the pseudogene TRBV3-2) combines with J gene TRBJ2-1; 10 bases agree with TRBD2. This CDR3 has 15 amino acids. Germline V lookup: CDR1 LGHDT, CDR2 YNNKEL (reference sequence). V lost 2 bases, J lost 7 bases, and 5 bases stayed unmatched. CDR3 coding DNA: TGTGCCAGCAGCCAACTAGCGGGAGTACGGAATGAGCAGTTCTTC. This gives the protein CASSQLAGVRNEQFF.

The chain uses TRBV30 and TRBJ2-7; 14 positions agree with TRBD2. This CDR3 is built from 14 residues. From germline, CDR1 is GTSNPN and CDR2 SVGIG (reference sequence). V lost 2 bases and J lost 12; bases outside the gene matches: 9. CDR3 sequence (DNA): TGTGCCTGGAGTCTGGGACTAGCGGGAGAGGGCCCGTACTTC. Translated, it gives CAWSLGLAGEGPYF.

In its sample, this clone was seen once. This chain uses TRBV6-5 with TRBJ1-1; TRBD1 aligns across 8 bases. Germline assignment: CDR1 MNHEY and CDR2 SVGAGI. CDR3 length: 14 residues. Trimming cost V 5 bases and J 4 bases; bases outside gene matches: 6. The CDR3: CASSITGGSTEAFF. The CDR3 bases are TGTGCCAGCAGTATTACAGGGGGAAGCACTGAAGCTTTCTTT.

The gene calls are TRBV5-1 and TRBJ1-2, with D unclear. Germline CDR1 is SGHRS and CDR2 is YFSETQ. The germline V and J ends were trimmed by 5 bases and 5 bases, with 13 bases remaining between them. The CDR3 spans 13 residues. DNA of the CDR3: TGCGCCAGCAGAGATACTGCCCGGTATGGCTACACCTTC. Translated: CASRDTARYGYTF.